These 28 T cell receptor beta chains were sequenced from one sample in a study of tumor-infiltrating lymphocytes in primary liver carcinoma. Scientists recovered RNA and DNA together from about 21-30 mg of unsorted bulk tissue. cDNA specific to TCR beta was made from around 530 ng of total RNA, with a constant-region primer employed for priming. Three nested multiplex PCR rounds, a slightly modified ARM-PCR method, built the TCR beta libraries. Running 9 to 11 cycles apiece, the first two PCR rounds relied on TRBV1-TRBV30 forward primers together with a C-beta reverse primer. One entry per CDR3 protein results from TCRdb running MiXCR on the multiplex PCR reads. The table shows under 45,000 distinct CDR3 sequences, with under 75% occurring only once. The sequencing sample was made of liver tumor tissue from sampling region 4. Subset noted: tumor region T4, right-lateral pole. These receptors all come from a man aged 40-50 years with primary liver carcinoma and hepatitis B virus infection.

This clonotype is deemed medium-sized. The CDR3 sequence: CASSQAGNYGYTF. In nucleotides, the CDR3 is TGCGCCAGCAGCCAAGCCGGAAACTATGGCTACACCTTC. This rearrangement joins TRBV4-3 to TRBJ1-2; D ambiguous. V shed 1 base and J shed 2 bases, with 5 bases lying between them. Germline V gene lookup returns CDR1 LGHNA and CDR2 YSLEER. The CDR3 is 13 residues long.

About this clonotype: Compared with germline, one end of the junction differs, possibly owing to a read error. V usage is TRBV5-1 and J usage is TRBJ2-1, with 10 nucleotides matching TRBD1. This CDR3 is 16 amino acids long. Germline CDR1 is SGHRS and CDR2 is YFSETQ. DNA for the CDR3: TGCTCCAGCAGCTTAAGGCTGGGACAGGGGTACAATGAGCAGCTCTTC. Its protein product is CSSSLRLGQGYNEQLF. Full variable domain (outside the CDR3, taken from reference TRBV5-1 and TRBJ2-1): KAGVTQTPRYLIKTRGQQVTLSCSPISGHRSVSWYQQTPGQGLQFLFEYFSETQRNKGNFPGRFSGRQFSNSRSEMNVSTLELGDSALYLCSSSLRLGQGYNEQLFGPGTRLTVL.

On this clonotype itself: A junction boundary mismatches the germline segment, possibly from a read error. The J gene is TRBJ1-6, the V gene TRBV11-1, with D perhaps TRBD1 (5 bases). The CDR3 has 13 amino acids. CDR1 and CDR2 from the germline V gene are SGHAT and FQDESV (reference sequence). Here the CDR3 reads CASSRTLFSLLHF. The CDR3 nucleotides are TGTGCCAGCAGCCGGACATTGTTTTCACTCCTCCATTTT.

A word on this clonotype: The junction shows a germline mismatch at one end, possibly a read error. V and J are TRBV6-5 and TRBJ2-6; 9 bases agree with TRBD1. The length of the CDR3 is 18 residues. Per the germline V gene, CDR1 is MNHEY and CDR2 is SVGAGI. Written as DNA, the CDR3 is TGTGCTAGCACCCACCGGGGACAGGGAATTGGTGGGGCCAACGTCCTGAGTTTC. Its protein product is CASTHRGQGIGGANVLSF.

This chain uses TRBV10-3 with TRBJ2-1; TRBD2 is a possible D gene (6 bases). The germline CDR1 and CDR2 sequences are ENHRY and SYGVKD. The CDR3 spans 15 residues. Trimming took off 11 bases at V and 5 bases at J, with 22 bases between the two ends. As DNA, the CDR3 is TGTGCCTCAGATGGCAGTGGGAGGCCCGACAATGAGCAGTTCTTC. It translates to CASDGSGRPDNEQFF.

This clonotype was observed a handful of times. Its ends do not fully match the called genes, so a read error is possible. The chain couples TRBV11-3 to TRBJ2-1; D call uncertain. Germline values: CDR1 SGHNT, CDR2 YENEEA. The CDR3 spans 12 residues. The CDR3 nucleotides read TGTGCTAGCAGCTTAAATACCAATGAGCGGTTCTTC. It translates to CASSLNTNERFF.

The V gene is TRBV20-1, the J gene TRBJ2-3; D gene uncertain. This CDR3 comprises 12 residues. The germline V gene has CDR1 DFQATT and CDR2 SNEGSKA (reference sequence). With 8 bases removed from V and 1 base from J, the gap between germline ends came to 10 bases. CDR3 sequence (DNA): TGCAGTACTACTGGCGGCACAGATACGCAGTATTTT. Residues: CSTTGGTDTQYF.

This chain joins TRBV28 and TRBJ2-1; 8 positions agree with TRBD1. Germline CDR1 MDHEN, CDR2 SYDVKM. The CDR3 loop spans 13 amino acids. J lost 10 bases, V lost 10 bases, and 12 bases had no gene match. As DNA, the CDR3 is TGTGCCACCAGGGGGCCGTTAGTCAACGAGCAGTTCTTC. It is translated as CATRGPLVNEQFF.

The chain carries TRBV28 and TRBJ2-7, with 8 bases lining up with TRBD1. CDR3 length: 17 amino acids. The germline V gene has CDR1 MDHEN and CDR2 SYDVKM. V lost 4 bases and J lost 5; bases outside the gene matches: 16. The CDR3: CASSYYYRDRGTHEQYF. The CDR3 DNA reads as TGTGCCAGCAGTTACTATTACCGAGACAGGGGCACCCACGAGCAGTACTTC.

In regard to this clonotype: An end of the junction does not agree with germline; a read error may underlie this. The chain has TRBV28 and TRBJ1-2, with TRBD1 matching 9 bases. The CDR3 has 17 residues. Germline V gives CDR1 MDHEN, CDR2 SYDVKM. CDR3: CVSSFAGTGIPYHGYTF. The CDR3 DNA follows: TGTGTCAGCAGTTTCGCCGGGACAGGGATTCCCTACCATGGCTACACCTTC.

Remarks on this clonotype: One junction end does not reproduce the germline sequence, and a read error may be involved. The V gene is TRBV29-1, the J gene TRBJ2-7; D assignment may be TRBD1 or TRBD2 (5 bases each). Looked up from germline, CDR1 is SQVTM and CDR2 is ANQGSEA. The CDR3 extends over 16 amino acids. The chain's CDR3 is CSAITSGTGTTYEQYF. The CDR3 DNA follows: TGCAGCGCCATAACATCTGGGACCGGCACTACCTACGAGCAGTACTTT.

To note about this clonotype: This sequence may be a read error, since a much larger clone differs from it by one base. V is TRBV21-1 and J is TRBJ2-1. TRBV21-1 is a listed pseudogene. This CDR3 is 15 amino acids long. The CDR3 DNA sequence: TGTGCCAGCAGCAGTGATCCTAGCGCCAACAATGAGCAGTTCTTC. This sequence encodes CASSSDPSANNEQFF.

Details on this clonotype: A junction end diverges from the germline sequence, so it may reflect a read error. The J gene is TRBJ2-1, the V gene TRBV4-1; D is uncertain. The CDR3 has 14 residues. The V gene's germline CDR1 is MGHRA and CDR2 YSYEKL. CDR3 region: CASSQGESTGEQFF. Here the CDR3 DNA reads TGTGCCAGCAGTCAAGGCGAGAGTACGGGTGAGCAGTTCTTC.

For this clonotype: The CDR3 ends on some other residue instead of the conserved phenylalanine or tryptophan, so this is likely a read error. The chain joins TRBV29-1 to TRBJ1-4; D gene ambiguous. This CDR3 spans 15 amino acids. The V end lost 0 bases, the J end lost 10 bases, and 18 bases lay between the germline ends. The germline CDR1 and CDR2 sequences are SQVTM and ANQGSEA. This CDR3 reads CSVEDKEGRRLKLFY. The CDR3 bases are TGCAGCGTTGAAGACAAGGAGGGAAGACGGTTAAAACTGTTTTAT.

This clonotype is labeled medium-sized. The chain employs TRBV4-1 and TRBJ2-7; D gene unclear. The CDR3 has 15 residues. In germline, CDR1 is MGHRA, CDR2 YSYEKL. Trimming removed 1 base at V and 0 bases at J, with 10 bases between. Here the CDR3 reads CASSQVGPNSYEQYF. The CDR3, as DNA: TGCGCCAGCAGCCAAGTCGGGCCCAACTCCTACGAGCAGTACTTC.

The gene calls are TRBV29-1 and TRBJ2-5, with a possible D match to TRBD2 (5 bases). This CDR3 is 15 amino acids long. Per germline, CDR1 SQVTM and CDR2 ANQGSEA. This chain's CDR3 is CNAESAAGRTETQYF. DNA for the CDR3: TGCAACGCTGAATCCGCGGCGGGTAGAACGGAGACCCAGTACTTC.

With regard to this clonotype: A read error is likely, as this CDR3 ends without the conserved phenylalanine or tryptophan. The chain uses TRBV29-1 and TRBJ2-6; D call uncertain. V dropped 3 bases and J dropped 4 bases, with 16 bases sitting between them. Germline assignment: CDR1 SQVTM and CDR2 ANQGSEA. CDR3 length: 16 amino acids. CDR3 loop: CSVDGLPGSGANVLTP. In nucleotides, the CDR3 is TGCAGCGTTGACGGTCTTCCCGGTTCCGGGGCCAACGTCCTGACTCCC.

In its sample, this clonotype was seen once. Since no conserved phenylalanine or tryptophan closes the CDR3, a read error is the likely cause. CDR3 in amino acids: CASMTSGRYSEQFL. The CDR3 nucleotides read TGTGCCAGTATGACTAGCGGGAGATACAGTGAGCAGTTCCTC. This chain joins TRBV12-3 or TRBV12-4 and TRBJ2-1, with 12 bases aligning to TRBD2. The CDR3 has 14 amino acids.

Remarks on this clonotype: Given the absence of the conserved phenylalanine or tryptophan at the CDR3 end, a read error is likely. The chain carries TRBV11-1 and TRBJ2-4, with 9 bases lining up with TRBD1. Germline values: CDR1 SGHAT, CDR2 FQDESV (reference sequence). Trimming removed 4 bases from V and 6 bases from J; junction bases left unmatched: 13. This CDR3 region has 17 residues. CDR3 DNA sequence: TGTGCCAGCAGCTCTCCGGGACAGGGCGCATCAAGAAACATTCAGTACCTC. Translation: CASSSPGQGASRNIQYL.

In its sample, this clonotype ranks as medium-sized (0.01 to 0.1%). The chain joins TRBV6-1 to TRBJ2-1; weak D call: TRBD2 (6 bases). This CDR3 is 16 amino acids long. The V gene lost 7 bases and the J gene lost 3 bases, with 19 bases spanning the gap. Germline V lookup: CDR1 MNHNS, CDR2 SASEGT. The CDR3, as DNA: TGTGCCAGCACCCCTTATCTTAGCGGAGGCTACAATGAGCAGTTCTTC. Residues: CASTPYLSGGYNEQFF.

This clonotype was seen at least ten times. The V and J genes are TRBV20-1 and TRBJ1-2; D is uncertain. The CDR3 consists of 12 residues. Germline V gene lookup returns CDR1 DFQATT and CDR2 SNEGSKA (reference sequence). V lost 2 bases and J lost 8, with 12 bases in between. The CDR3 loop reads CSARPWAGGYTF. The CDR3 bases are TGCAGTGCTAGACCCTGGGCCGGGGGCTACACCTTC.

This clonotype is labeled medium-sized. The CDR3 region is CASSRPGQGNTEAFF. CDR3 nucleotides: TGTGCCAGCAGTAGACCGGGACAGGGGAACACTGAAGCTTTCTTT. The chain recombines TRBV12-3 or TRBV12-4 with TRBJ1-1, with 9 bases fitting TRBD1. The CDR3 has 15 residues. Trimming took 5 bases from V and 1 from J; bases not matched to a gene: 5.

Regarding this clonotype: One junction end does not reproduce the germline sequence, and a read error may be involved. The CDR3 here is CRVASGWGMSYEQYF. CDR3 nucleotides: TGCCGCGTTGCGAGCGGATGGGGGATGTCCTACGAGCAGTACTTC. V and J are TRBV29-1 and TRBJ2-7; D is tentatively TRBD1 or TRBD2 (5 bases each). The V gene's germline CDR1 is SQVTM and CDR2 ANQGSEA. The CDR3 has 15 amino acids.

Comments on this clonotype: One end of the junction varies from germline; a read error may be responsible. The V and J genes are TRBV11-2 and TRBJ2-6, with D perhaps given as TRBD1 or TRBD2 (6 bases each). This CDR3 comprises 21 residues. CDR1 and CDR2 (germline): SGHAT, FQNNGV. CDR3 DNA: TGTGCCAGCAGCATGGGGGGAGACAGGAGCATTTCCCTCACTGGGGCCAACGTCCCGACTTTC. As protein: CASSMGGDRSISLTGANVPTF.

Comments on this clonotype: One end of the junction varies from germline; a read error may be responsible. The chain is built from TRBV13 and TRBJ2-3; D assignment may be TRBD1 or TRBD2 (7 bases each). The CDR3 has 18 residues. Germline V gene lookup returns CDR1 PRHDT and CDR2 FYEKMQ (reference sequence). The CDR3 is CASSLGGETSRNADTQYF. The CDR3 nucleotides are TGTGCCAGTAGCTTAGGGGGCGAGACTAGCAGGAATGCAGATACGCAGTATTTT.

The V gene is TRBV29-1, the J gene TRBJ2-5; D tentatively reads TRBD1 or TRBD2 (5 bases each). Germline V gene data show CDR1 as SQVTM and CDR2 as ANQGSEA. CDR3 length: 15 residues. CDR3 in amino acids: CKVEADTGRAETQYF. CDR3 nucleotide sequence: TGCAAGGTTGAAGCGGACACGGGGCGAGCAGAGACCCAGTACTTC. Full variable domain (outside the CDR3, taken from reference TRBV29-1 and TRBJ2-5): SAVISQKPSRDICQRGTSLTIQCQVDSQVTMMFWYRQQPGQSLTLIATANQGSEATYESGFVIDKFPISRPNLTFSTLTVSNMSPEDSSIYLCKVEADTGRAETQYFGPGTRLLVL.

With regard to this clonotype: It is likely a read error, because the conserved phenylalanine at the end of the CDR3 is missing. The CDR3 nucleotides are TGTGCCAGCAGTTCGGGACTAGCGGGAGAGGCAGACACGCAGTATTAT. It specifies CASSSGLAGEADTQYY. The J gene is TRBJ2-3, the V gene TRBV11-2, with TRBD2 matching over 14 bases. This CDR3 region has 16 residues. CDR1 and CDR2 from the germline V gene are SGHAT and FQNNGV.

This clonotype is deemed medium-sized. This sequence joins TRBV12-3 or TRBV12-4 and TRBJ1-2, with D unclear. The CDR3 length is 14 residues. The V end was cut by 3 bases, the J end by 0 bases, with 8 bases between. As DNA, the CDR3 is TGTGCCAGCAGTTTGGACTTAACTAACTATGGCTACACCTTC. It specifies CASSLDLTNYGYTF.